Listed here is a single T cell receptor (beta chain). The specificity of this receptor is unknown. Base qualities are not provided; no much larger clone lies one nucleotide away. The CDR1 and CDR2 encoded by the germline V gene are SGHAT and FQNNGV. Trimming takes 6 bases off V and 7 bases off J; junction bases not matched to a gene: 8. Including the terminal cysteine and phenylalanine, the CDR3 comprises 15 residues. Only the CDR3 DNA stays, 45 bases, in frame from base 1. Each collaborating institution followed its own protocols to collect whole blood in K2EDTA tubes. For TCRbeta analysis, collaborators shipped samples in one of three forms: frozen whole blood, isolated PBMCs, or DNA extracted from either of those sample types. TCRbeta CDR3 regions were amplified from genomic DNA by means of the immunoSEQ Assay, a bias-controlled multiplex PCR. Concerning the study's data processing: Nucleated cell counts per sample were estimated from amplification of reference gene primers within the assay. To quantify the absolute abundance of each unique TCRbeta CDR3 rearrangement, sequence reads were collapsed and filtered. For each sample, productive Simpson clonality was calculated by taking the square root of Simpson's diversity index across productive rearrangements. TCRdb obtained this table from immuneACCESS and retained in-frame rearrangements with V and J assigned. These tables miss some clones; where compared with another copy, unresolved V genes account for less than half of the shortfall, and the remainder is unexplained. For V, J and clone size, that table is used; D and trimming come from the DNA. Present in this sample are 200,000 to 300,000 clones, 85% to 90% of which were seen just once. The top ten clonotypes cover about 4% of the sample.

The data belong to a study of blood T cell repertoires in COVID-19 (TCRdb year 2020). Regarding the study in general: Samples from collaborators originated in the United States, Italy and Spain and spanned both the acute and convalescent phases of COVID-19. The material from the prospective study consisted of cDNA or gDNA derived from T cells, B-cell-depleted T cells, or PBMCs. Subjects who had been exposed to COVID-19, were actively infected with it, or had recovered from it provided the deeply sampled blood TCRbeta repertoires that made up the dataset. The repertoires were released in a freely available public database intended as a resource for research on the immune response to SARS-CoV-2. The samples were drawn from two sources: the first 160 participants of the ongoing ImmuneRACE study, and 1,000 to 1,500 subjects contributed by 6 global collaborators. Sample metadata almost always included a de-identified subject ID, COVID-19 status, age in years and sex. HLA class I and class II types, where available, came from metadata supplied by the sample provider rather than from assay-based typing. What the work shows at the level of the full study, not this receptor alone: How much clinical and demographic metadata was included differed by source and by participant, and the metadata was provided uncurated.

The chain was built from TRBV11-2 and TRBJ1-5, and 11 junction bases match TRBD1. The sequenced sample was peripheral blood. This TCR was recovered from a woman aged 40 to 50 with acute or convalescent COVID-19. The CDR3 reads as follows: CASSRTGGFLQPQHF. The DNA reads as follows: TGTGCCAGCAGTCGGACAGGGGGCTTCTTGCAGCCCCAGCATTTT.